These 16 T cell receptor beta chains came from one sample sequenced in a study of T-cell memory formation after mild COVID-19. TCRdb analysed the 5' RACE reads with MiXCR anew, one entry per CDR3 protein. The sample holds about 44,000 distinct CDR3 sequences; approximately 6.8% are singletons and the top ten take 1.4% to 1.5%. Source material: PBMCs or a T cell subset sorted from them (not recorded which). Receptors were obtained from a man between 18 and 35 years old who had mild COVID-19 (a few samples of this study predate the infection). Cell type and time point are not known.

The chain uses TRBV20-1 and TRBJ2-7; 7 bases map to TRBD1. The V segment lost 0 bases and the J segment 3 bases; nucleotides outside the gene matches: 2. Germline assignment: CDR1 DFQATT and CDR2 SNEGSKA (reference sequence). The CDR3 totals 13 residues. The CDR3 here is CSARDSGGYEQYF. The CDR3 DNA reads TGCAGTGCTAGAGATTCAGGGGGCTACGAGCAGTACTTC.

The rearrangement uses TRBV7-2 and TRBJ2-7, with 7 bases identical to TRBD2. The CDR3 totals 13 residues. The ends lost 6 bases at V and 4 bases at J; junction bases unmatched: 6. Germline V lookup: CDR1 SGHTA, CDR2 FQGNSA. The CDR3 reads CASSGGRGYEQYF. The CDR3 DNA follows: TGTGCCAGCAGTGGAGGGCGGGGGTACGAGCAGTACTTC.

The V and J genes are TRBV5-1 and TRBJ2-1, with D maybe TRBD1 (6 bases). Trimming shortened V by 0 bases and J by 8 bases, and 12 bases separated the two germline ends. The germline V gene has CDR1 SGHRS and CDR2 YFSETQ. This CDR3 has 14 amino acids. The DNA for the CDR3 is TGCGCCAGCAGCTTGGGACAGGCGGGCGATGAGCAGTTCTTC. Protein product: CASSLGQAGDEQFF.

This clonotype appeared a few times. The gene calls are TRBV5-1 and TRBJ2-3; 8 bases align to TRBD2. Per the germline V gene, CDR1 is SGHRS and CDR2 is YFSETQ. The CDR3 consists of 15 residues. V trimming: 4 bases; J trimming: 6 bases; junction bases outside the gene matches: 10. The CDR3 nucleotides read TGCGCCAGCAGCCCCACCGGGGCGGGGGGTGATACGCAGTATTTT. Protein sequence: CASSPTGAGGDTQYF. The complete variable domain, with remaining parts taken from reference TRBV5-1 and TRBJ2-3, reads KAGVTQTPRYLIKTRGQQVTLSCSPISGHRSVSWYQQTPGQGLQFLFEYFSETQRNKGNFPGRFSGRQFSNSRSEMNVSTLELGDSALYLCASSPTGAGGDTQYFGPGTRLTVL.

This clonotype was recorded many times. The rearrangement links TRBV4-3 to TRBJ2-2; D gene uncertain. V shed 0 bases and J shed 4 bases, with 9 bases lying between them. The CDR3 sequence is 15 residues long. Germline V gene lookup returns CDR1 LGHNA and CDR2 YSLEER. CDR3 DNA sequence: TGCGCCAGCAGCCAAGAGGTGCGCGTCACCGGGGAGCTGTTTTTT. Translated: CASSQEVRVTGELFF.

This clonotype was counted between two and nine times. The chain combines TRBV20-1 with TRBJ1-2; D is uncertain. The V end lost 3 bases, the J end lost 7 bases, and 9 bases lay between the germline ends. CDR3 length equals 11 residues. CDR1 is DFQATT and CDR2 is SNEGSKA in the germline V gene (reference sequence). DNA for the CDR3: TGCAGTGCTAGTCTTCGGTCTGGCTACACCTTC. It specifies CSASLRSGYTF.

This clonotype was observed a few times. V is TRBV5-1 and J is TRBJ2-6, with 7 bases fitting TRBD2. Germline V lookup: CDR1 SGHRS, CDR2 YFSETQ. The CDR3 totals 18 residues. Trimming took 0 bases from V and 0 from J; bases not matched to a gene: 6. Here the CDR3 reads CASSLVPGGSSGANVLTF. As DNA, the CDR3 is TGCGCCAGCAGCTTGGTTCCGGGGGGAAGCTCTGGGGCCAACGTCCTGACTTTC. The complete variable domain, with remaining parts taken from reference TRBV5-1 and TRBJ2-6, reads KAGVTQTPRYLIKTRGQQVTLSCSPISGHRSVSWYQQTPGQGLQFLFEYFSETQRNKGNFPGRFSGRQFSNSRSEMNVSTLELGDSALYLCASSLVPGGSSGANVLTFGAGSRLTVL.

The V call is TRBV3-1, the J call TRBJ2-1, with D possibly matching TRBD2 (6 bases). The CDR3 covers 16 residues. The V and J ends lost 5 bases and 0 bases respectively, with 14 bases between them. The V gene's germline CDR1 is LGHDT and CDR2 YNNKEL (reference sequence). The CDR3 spells CASSDSGLSSYNEQFF. The CDR3 region has the DNA TGTGCCAGCAGCGATAGCGGCCTCAGCTCCTACAATGAGCAGTTCTTC.

The V call is TRBV6-2 or TRBV6-3, the J call TRBJ2-2; the match to TRBD1 covers 7 bases. With V trimmed by 2 bases and J by 3 bases, 9 bases remained unmatched. Germline-derived CDR1 and CDR2 are MNHEY and SVGEGT. The CDR3 totals 17 residues. The CDR3, as DNA: TGTGCCAGCAGTTACACGCTAGGGACAGCGGACACCGGGGAGCTGTTTTTT. Its protein product is CASSYTLGTADTGELFF.

This clonotype came up many times. This rearrangement joins TRBV12-3 or TRBV12-4 to TRBJ1-3; tentatively, D is TRBD1 (6 bases). Deletions cut 9 bases from V and 1 base from J, with 22 bases between. The CDR3 is made up of 17 amino acids. The CDR3 bases are TGTGCCAGTATACCGTTTACAGGGACTGTGTCTGGAAACACCATATATTTT. It is translated as CASIPFTGTVSGNTIYF.

V usage is TRBV6-5 and J usage is TRBJ1-6; TRBD1 matches at 9 bases. The CDR3 extends over 14 amino acids. The V gene's germline CDR1 is MNHEY and CDR2 SVGAGI. V lost 4 bases, J lost 14 bases, and 9 bases stayed unmatched. The CDR3 loop is CASSSDRGNTALHF. In DNA, the CDR3 is TGTGCCAGCAGTTCGGACAGGGGTAATACGGCCCTCCACTTT.

This clonotype was recorded a few times. V gene TRBV7-2 combines with J gene TRBJ2-3; no clear D. The CDR3 consists of 14 residues. The germline V and J ends were trimmed by 5 bases and 4 bases, with 13 bases remaining between them. Germline-derived CDR1 and CDR2 are SGHTA and FQGNSA. CDR3 nucleotide sequence: TGTGCCAGCAGCCCCCAGTTGGAGTCAGATACGCAGTATTTT. Its translation is CASSPQLESDTQYF. The variable domain in full, with the rest retrieved from reference TRBV7-2 and TRBJ2-3, is GAGVSQSPSNKVTEKGKDVELRCDPISGHTALYWYRQSLGQGLEFLIYFQGNSAPDKSGLPSDRFSAERTGGSVSTLTIQRTQQEDSAVYLCASSPQLESDTQYFGPGTRLTVL.

The gene calls are TRBV2 and TRBJ2-3; perhaps TRBD2 as D (6 bases). The CDR3 sequence is 14 residues long. Between the trimmed V and J ends, which lost 6 bases and 5 bases, there was a span of 15 bases. Per the germline V gene, CDR1 is SNHLY and CDR2 is FYNNEI. The CDR3 reads CASRRTMFQDTQYF. In DNA, the CDR3 is TGTGCCAGCAGGAGGACTATGTTTCAAGATACGCAGTATTTT. The full variable domain, completed using reference TRBV2 and TRBJ2-3, is EPEVTQTPSHQVTQMGQEVILRCVPISNHLYFYWYRQILGQKVEFLVSFYNNEISEKSEIFDDQFSVERPDGSNFTLKIRSTKLEDSAMYFCASRRTMFQDTQYFGPGTRLTVL.

This clonotype was found many times. The chain combines TRBV5-1 with TRBJ2-5; no clear D gene. Trimming took 4 bases from V and 4 from J, leaving 17 bases between them. CDR3 length equals 15 residues. CDR1 SGHRS and CDR2 YFSETQ come from the germline V gene. CDR3 region: CASSEEGIESETQYF. CDR3 bases: TGCGCCAGCAGCGAGGAAGGTATTGAGTCAGAGACCCAGTACTTC.

V is TRBV4-3 and J is TRBJ1-5; a weak D match, TRBD1 (6 bases). This CDR3 is built from 15 residues. Per the germline V gene, CDR1 is LGHNA and CDR2 is YSLEER. Deletions cut 0 bases from V and 7 bases from J, with 13 bases between. CDR3 amino acids: CASSQDSQGNQPQHF. Here the CDR3 DNA reads TGCGCCAGCAGCCAAGATAGTCAGGGGAACCAGCCCCAGCATTTT.

In DNA form, the CDR3 reads TGTGCCAGCAATCAGGGGTACGGGGCCAACGTCCTGACTTTC. Translated: CASNQGYGANVLTF. The V and J genes are TRBV6-1 and TRBJ2-6; the D gene is possibly TRBD1 (6 bases). This CDR3 spans 14 amino acids. V was cut by 7 bases and J by 4 bases, with 11 bases left in between. Germline V lookup: CDR1 MNHNS, CDR2 SASEGT.